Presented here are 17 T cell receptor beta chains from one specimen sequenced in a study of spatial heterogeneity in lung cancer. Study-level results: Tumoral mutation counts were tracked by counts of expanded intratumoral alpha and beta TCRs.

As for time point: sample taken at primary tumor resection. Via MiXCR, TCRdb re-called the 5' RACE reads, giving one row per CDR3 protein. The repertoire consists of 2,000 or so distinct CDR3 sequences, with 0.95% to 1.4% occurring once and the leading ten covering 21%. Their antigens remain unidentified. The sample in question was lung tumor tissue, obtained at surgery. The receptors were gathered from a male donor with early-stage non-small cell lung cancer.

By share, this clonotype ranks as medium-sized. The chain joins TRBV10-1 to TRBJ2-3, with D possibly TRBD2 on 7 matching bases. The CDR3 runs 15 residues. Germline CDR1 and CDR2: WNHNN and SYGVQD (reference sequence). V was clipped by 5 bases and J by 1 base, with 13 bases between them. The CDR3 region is CASSPGGAGTDTQYF. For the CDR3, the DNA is TGCGCCAGCAGTCCGGGGGGCGCGGGCACAGATACGCAGTATTTT.

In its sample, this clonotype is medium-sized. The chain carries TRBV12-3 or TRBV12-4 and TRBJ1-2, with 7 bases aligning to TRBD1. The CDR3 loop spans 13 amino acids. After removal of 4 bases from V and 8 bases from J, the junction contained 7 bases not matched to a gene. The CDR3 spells CASSSTGKGGYTF. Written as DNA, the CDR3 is TGTGCCAGCAGTTCGACAGGGAAAGGAGGCTACACCTTC.

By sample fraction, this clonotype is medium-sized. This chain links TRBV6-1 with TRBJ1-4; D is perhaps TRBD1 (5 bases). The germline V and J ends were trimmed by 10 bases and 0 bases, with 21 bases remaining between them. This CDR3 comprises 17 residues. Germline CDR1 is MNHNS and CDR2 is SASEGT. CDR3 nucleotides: TGTGCCATGATTCCGGGACCGGGAACCGCAACTAATGAAAAACTGTTTTTT. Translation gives CAMIPGPGTATNEKLFF.

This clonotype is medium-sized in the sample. The CDR3 spells CASSPKASYYNEQFF. The CDR3 DNA reads TGTGCCAGCAGCCCAAAGGCTAGCTACTACAATGAGCAGTTCTTC. The chain recombines TRBV13 with TRBJ2-1, with D tentatively TRBD2 (5 bases). Germline lookup yields CDR1 PRHDT and CDR2 FYEKMQ (reference sequence). The CDR3 totals 15 residues. Trimming shortened V by 5 bases and J by 3 bases, and 14 bases separated the two germline ends.

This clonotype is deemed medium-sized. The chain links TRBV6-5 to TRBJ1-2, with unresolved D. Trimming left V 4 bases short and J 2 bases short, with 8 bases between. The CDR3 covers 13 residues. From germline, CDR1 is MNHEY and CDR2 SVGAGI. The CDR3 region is CASSFDRNYGYTF. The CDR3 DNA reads TGTGCCAGCAGTTTTGACCGAAACTATGGCTACACCTTC.

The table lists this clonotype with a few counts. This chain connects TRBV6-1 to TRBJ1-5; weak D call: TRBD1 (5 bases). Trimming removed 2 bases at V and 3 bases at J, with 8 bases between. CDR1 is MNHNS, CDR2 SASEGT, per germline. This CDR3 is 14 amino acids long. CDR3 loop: CASSETGPNQPQHF. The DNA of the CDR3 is TGTGCCAGCAGTGAAACAGGCCCCAATCAGCCCCAGCATTTT.

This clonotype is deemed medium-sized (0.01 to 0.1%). The CDR3 here is CSASPPGSSPNQPQHF. As DNA, the CDR3 is TGCAGTGCTAGTCCTCCGGGGAGTTCGCCCAATCAGCCCCAGCATTTT. The chain joins TRBV20-1 to TRBJ1-5; D not resolved. The V gene's germline CDR1 is DFQATT and CDR2 SNEGSKA (reference sequence). The CDR3 spans 16 residues. V was cut by 3 bases and J by 3 bases, with 18 bases left in between.

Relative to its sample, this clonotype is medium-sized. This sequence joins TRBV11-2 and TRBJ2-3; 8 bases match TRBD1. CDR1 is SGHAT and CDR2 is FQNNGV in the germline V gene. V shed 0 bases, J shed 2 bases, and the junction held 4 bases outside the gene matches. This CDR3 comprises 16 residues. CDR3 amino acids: CASSLDQGAITDTQYF. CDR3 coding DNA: TGTGCCAGCAGCTTAGACCAGGGGGCTATCACAGATACGCAGTATTTT.

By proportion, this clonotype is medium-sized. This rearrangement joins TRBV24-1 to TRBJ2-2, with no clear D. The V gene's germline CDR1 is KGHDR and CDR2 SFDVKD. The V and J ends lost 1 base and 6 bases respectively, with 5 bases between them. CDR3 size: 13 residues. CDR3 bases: TGTGCCACCAGTGATTTCGGATCCGGGGAGCTGTTTTTT. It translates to CATSDFGSGELFF.

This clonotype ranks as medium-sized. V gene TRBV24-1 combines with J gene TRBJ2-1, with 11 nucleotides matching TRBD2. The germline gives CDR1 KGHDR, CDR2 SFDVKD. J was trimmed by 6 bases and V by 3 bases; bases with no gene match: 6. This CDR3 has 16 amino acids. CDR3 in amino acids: CATSDALAGGPNEQFF. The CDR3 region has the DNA TGTGCCACCAGTGATGCCCTAGCGGGGGGCCCCAATGAGCAGTTCTTC.

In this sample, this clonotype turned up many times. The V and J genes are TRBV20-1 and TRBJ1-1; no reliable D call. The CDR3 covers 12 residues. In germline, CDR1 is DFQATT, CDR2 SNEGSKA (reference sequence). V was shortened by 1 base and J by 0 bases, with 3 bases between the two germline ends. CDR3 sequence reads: CSARGVNTEAFF. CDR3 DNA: TGCAGTGCTAGAGGGGTGAACACTGAAGCTTTCTTT.

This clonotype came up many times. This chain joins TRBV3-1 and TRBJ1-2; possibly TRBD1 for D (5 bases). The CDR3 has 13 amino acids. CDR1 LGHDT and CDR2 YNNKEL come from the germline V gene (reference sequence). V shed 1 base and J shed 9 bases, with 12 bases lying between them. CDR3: CASSQGGIASYTF. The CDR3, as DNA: TGTGCCAGCAGCCAAGGGGGCATAGCCAGCTACACCTTC.

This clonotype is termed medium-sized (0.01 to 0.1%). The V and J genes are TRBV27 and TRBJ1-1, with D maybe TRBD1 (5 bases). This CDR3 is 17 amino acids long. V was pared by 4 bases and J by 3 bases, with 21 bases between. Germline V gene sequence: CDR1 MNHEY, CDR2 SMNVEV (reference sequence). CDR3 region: CASSSQLMWGGHTEAFF. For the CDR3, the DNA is TGTGCCAGCAGTTCCCAGCTTATGTGGGGGGGTCACACTGAAGCTTTCTTT.

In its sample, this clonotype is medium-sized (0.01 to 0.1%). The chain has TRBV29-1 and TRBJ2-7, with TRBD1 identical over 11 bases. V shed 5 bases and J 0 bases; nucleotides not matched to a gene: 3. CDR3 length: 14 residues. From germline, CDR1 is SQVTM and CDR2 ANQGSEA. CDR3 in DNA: TGCAGCGTTTTGGACAGGGGGCTCTCCTACGAGCAGTACTTC. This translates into CSVLDRGLSYEQYF.

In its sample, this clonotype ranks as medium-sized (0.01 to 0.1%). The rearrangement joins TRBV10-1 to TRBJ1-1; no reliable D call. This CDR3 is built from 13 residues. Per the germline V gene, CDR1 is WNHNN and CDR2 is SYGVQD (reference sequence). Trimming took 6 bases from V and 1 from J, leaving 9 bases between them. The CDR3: CASSPRRNTEAFF. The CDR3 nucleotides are TGCGCCAGCAGCCCCCGGCGGAACACTGAAGCTTTCTTT.

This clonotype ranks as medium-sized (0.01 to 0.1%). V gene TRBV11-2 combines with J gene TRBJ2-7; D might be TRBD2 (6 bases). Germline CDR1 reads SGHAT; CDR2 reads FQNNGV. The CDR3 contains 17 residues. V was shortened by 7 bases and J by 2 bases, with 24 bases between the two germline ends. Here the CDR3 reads CASTRFSRDRGAYEQYF. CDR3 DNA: TGTGCCAGCACTCGCTTTTCCCGGGACCGCGGGGCCTACGAGCAGTACTTC.

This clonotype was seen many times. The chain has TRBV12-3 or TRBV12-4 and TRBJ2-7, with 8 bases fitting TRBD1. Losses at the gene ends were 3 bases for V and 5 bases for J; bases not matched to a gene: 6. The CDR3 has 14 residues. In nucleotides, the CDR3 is TGTGCCAGCAGTTTGAACAGGGGGATCGACGAGCAGTACTTC. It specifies CASSLNRGIDEQYF.